This T cell receptor (beta chain) was documented in a study of vaccination and CD4 T cells after COVID-19. The wider study: Timing of post-vaccine sample collection was a median around 72 days after dose two, with a range of 14 to 241. The authors exposed cells to overlapping spike peptides derived from SARS-CoV-2, HCoV-NL63, HCoV-OC43 and HCoV-229E. General study findings and limits: Only post-vaccination samples contained a median approximately 84% of the reactive clones in convalescent patients.

The Oncomine TCR Beta short-read assay sequenced DNA from cultured CD4+ T cells. Once CD4+ T cells had been cultured, genomic DNA was extracted from them. TCRdb processed the PCR reads anew with MiXCR; each CDR3 protein has one entry. Here the sample spans around 15,000 distinct CDR3 sequences, around 79% being singletons. This sample's treatment: approximately 11-day PBMC culture with coronavirus spike peptide pools or control peptides (ViraFEST assay). The V segment lost 6 bases and the J segment 5 bases; nucleotides outside the gene matches: 8. Germline CDR1 DFQATT, CDR2 SNEGSKA (reference sequence). This CDR3 is 15 amino acids long. Turning to this clonotype: Its target is not known.

The sequences come from CD4+ T cells from blood, cultured in vitro, collected after SARS-CoV-2 vaccination. This TCR came from a human donor who received a COVID-19 vaccine. J is TRBJ2-1 and V is TRBV20-1; 12 bases agree with TRBD2. CDR3 sequence: CSAQTSGGGDNEQFF. The CDR3 DNA follows: TGCAGTGCCCAGACTAGCGGGGGCGGGGACAATGAGCAGTTCTTC.